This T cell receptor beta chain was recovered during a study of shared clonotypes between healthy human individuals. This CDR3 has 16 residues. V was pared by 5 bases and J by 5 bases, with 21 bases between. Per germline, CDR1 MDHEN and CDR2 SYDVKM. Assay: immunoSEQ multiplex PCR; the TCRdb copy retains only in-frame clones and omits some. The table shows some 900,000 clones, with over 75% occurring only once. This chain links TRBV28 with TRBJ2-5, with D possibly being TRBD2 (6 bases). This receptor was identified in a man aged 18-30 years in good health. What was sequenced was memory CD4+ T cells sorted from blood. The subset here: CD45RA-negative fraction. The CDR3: CASSPADGAGLETQYF. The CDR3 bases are TGTGCCAGCAGTCCCGCCGATGGCGCGGGGCTCGAGACCCAGTACTTC.